This entry lists 9 T cell receptor beta chains sequenced from one sample in a study of cytomegalovirus exposure and HLA in healthy donors (TCRdb year 2017). Libraries were prepared through the immunoSEQ multiplex PCR assay. A mixture of 60 forward primers for TCR Vbeta segments and 13 reverse primers for TCR Jbeta segments was used in the multiplex PCR. TCRdb took over this immuneACCESS table, retaining in-frame rearrangements with V and J assigned. Such tables are incomplete; in checked studies, under half of the missing clones stem from an unresolved V gene, and the remainder is unexplained. The table for this sample lists about 86,000 clones; around 79% of them were counted only once. Clones ranked in the top ten supply approximately 15% of the sample. The sample was PBMCs. These receptors were collected from a woman in her 40s in good health and CMV-seropositive.

This clone was recorded a few times. The chain joins TRBV18 to TRBJ1-6; 8 bases are a match to TRBD1. V lost 4 bases to trimming and J lost 3 bases; unmatched junction nucleotides: 8. Germline values: CDR1 KGHSH, CDR2 LQKENI. The CDR3 runs to 17 residues. The CDR3 region has the DNA TGTGCCAGCTCACTTTCGACAGGGGAAGGCTATAATTCACCCCTCCACTTT. Protein sequence: CASSLSTGEGYNSPLHF.

The chain joins TRBV19 to TRBJ1-2; tentatively, D is TRBD1 (6 bases). The germline V and J ends were trimmed by 0 bases and 8 bases, with 16 bases remaining between them. The CDR3 contains 15 residues. Germline-derived CDR1 and CDR2 are LNHDA and SQIVND (reference sequence). CDR3 in DNA: TGTGCCAGTAGTATAGATTCATACGGGACATTCGGCTACACCTTC. Amino acid sequence: CASSIDSYGTFGYTF.

CDR3 DNA sequence: TGTGCCAGCAGCCAAGACACCTACGAGCAGTACTTC. Encoded protein: CASSQDTYEQYF. This chain links TRBV4-2 with TRBJ2-7; D gene unclear. CDR1 and CDR2 from the germline V gene are LGHNA and YNFKEQ. V was trimmed by 0 bases and J by 2 bases, leaving 2 bases between them. CDR3 size: 12 residues.

This clone was seen a few times. The V call is TRBV2, the J call TRBJ2-3; 8 positions agree with TRBD1. This CDR3 is 14 amino acids long. Unmatched junction bases numbered 8, after V lost 8 bases and J lost 4 bases. Germline values: CDR1 SNHLY, CDR2 FYNNEI. The CDR3 nucleotides are TGTGCCAGCCTGTCGACACAGGGGGCAGATACGCAGTATTTT. Translation: CASLSTQGADTQYF.

This clone showed up just a few times. The J gene is TRBJ2-1, the V gene TRBV7-2; TRBD1 is a possible D gene (6 bases). Germline CDR1 SGHTA, CDR2 FQGNSA. Trimming took off 5 bases at V and 6 bases at J, with 17 bases between the two ends. The CDR3 has 15 residues. The CDR3 region is CASSQTDRLVNEQFF. In DNA, the CDR3 is TGTGCCAGCAGCCAGACGGACAGATTAGTCAATGAGCAGTTCTTC. Looking up the rest from reference TRBV7-2 and TRBJ2-1 gives the full variable domain: GAGVSQSPSNKVTEKGKDVELRCDPISGHTALYWYRQSLGQGLEFLIYFQGNSAPDKSGLPSDRFSAERTGGSVSTLTIQRTQQEDSAVYLCASSQTDRLVNEQFFGPGTRLTVL.

The gene calls are TRBV28 and TRBJ2-2; maybe TRBD1 (6 bases). V was trimmed by 7 bases and J by 4 bases, leaving 16 bases between them. Germline lookup yields CDR1 MDHEN and CDR2 SYDVKM. This CDR3 is 15 amino acids long. CDR3 region: CASTPTQGSTGELFF. CDR3 coding DNA: TGTGCCAGCACCCCAACCCAGGGGAGCACCGGGGAGCTGTTTTTT.

In its sample, this clone was seen a few times. The chain uses TRBV10-2 and TRBJ2-1; D is unresolved. The germline V gene encodes CDR1 WSHSY and CDR2 SAAADI. The CDR3 totals 13 residues. V was trimmed by 6 bases and J by 7 bases, leaving 13 bases between them. CDR3 sequence: CASSPGVKNEQFF. The DNA for the CDR3 is TGCGCCAGCAGCCCCGGAGTTAAGAATGAGCAGTTCTTC.

J is TRBJ2-7 and V is TRBV5-1, with TRBD2 matching 9 bases. Germline CDR1 and CDR2: SGHRS and YFSETQ. This CDR3 region has 14 residues. J lost 4 bases, V lost 9 bases, and 11 bases had no gene match. The CDR3 region is CATALREGGYEQYF. The CDR3 nucleotides are TGCGCCACGGCCCTGCGGGAGGGCGGGTACGAGCAGTACTTC.

This chain uses TRBV9 with TRBJ2-5, with TRBD1 matching over 9 bases. TRBJ2-7 matches the DNA end more closely, so the J call is doubtful. The CDR3 loop spans 14 amino acids. Germline CDR1 SGDLS, CDR2 YYNGEE. CDR3 nucleotide sequence: TGTGCCAGCAGTCCGGGACAGGGCACCTACGAGCAGTACTTC. Translation: CASSPGQGTYEQYF.